The clone carrying this TCR beta chain was seen more than once but under ten times. Its antigen remains unknown. This record comes from a study of identical twins' blood T cells. Study-wide points: V gene usage reportedly matched far better within twin pairs than unrelated donors. Shared CDR3 clonotype counts between two donors mainly tracked the product of their cloneset sizes, twins included. Twins shared more top CDR3 clonotypes than unrelated donors did.

A previously described protocol, modified, built RNA-based TCR cDNA libraries. TCRdb fed the 5' RACE reads into MiXCR, producing one record per CDR3 protein. The sample includes roughly 340,000 distinct CDR3 sequences, around 30% of them seen just once. The sample consisted of PBMCs. This TCR was recovered from a woman aged 18-55 years in good health.

Written as DNA, the CDR3 is TGTGCCAGCAGCCCCCGTGGGACCAATCAGCCCCAGCATTTT. Translation gives CASSPRGTNQPQHF. The chain carries TRBV7-9 and TRBJ1-5, with a weak D call TRBD1 (5 bases). CDR1 is SEHNR and CDR2 is FQNEAQ in the germline V gene (reference sequence). This CDR3 has 14 residues. V was shortened by 5 bases and J by 3 bases, with 11 bases between the two germline ends.